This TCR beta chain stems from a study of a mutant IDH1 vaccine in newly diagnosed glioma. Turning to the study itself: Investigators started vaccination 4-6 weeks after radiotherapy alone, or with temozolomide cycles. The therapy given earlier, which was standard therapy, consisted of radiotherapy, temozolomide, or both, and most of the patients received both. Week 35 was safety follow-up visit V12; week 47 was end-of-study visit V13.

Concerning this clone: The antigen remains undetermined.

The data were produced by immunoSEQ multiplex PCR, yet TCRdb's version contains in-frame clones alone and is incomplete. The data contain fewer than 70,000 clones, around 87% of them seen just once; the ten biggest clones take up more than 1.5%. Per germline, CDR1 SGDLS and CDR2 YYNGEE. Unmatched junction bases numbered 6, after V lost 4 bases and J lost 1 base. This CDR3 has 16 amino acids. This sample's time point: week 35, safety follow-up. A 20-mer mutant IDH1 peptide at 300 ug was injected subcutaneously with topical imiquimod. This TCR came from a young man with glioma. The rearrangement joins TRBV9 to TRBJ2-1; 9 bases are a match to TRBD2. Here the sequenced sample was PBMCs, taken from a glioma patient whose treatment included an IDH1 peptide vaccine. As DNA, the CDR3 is TGTGCCAGCAGCCACCCTAGCGGGGCATCCTACAATGAGCAGTTCTTC. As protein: CASSHPSGASYNEQFF.